This T cell receptor beta chain comes out of a study of blood T cell repertoires in COVID-19. Study-wide background: Researchers got acute and convalescent COVID-19 samples from the United States, Italy and Spain.

The V and J ends lost 3 bases and 9 bases, in that order; junction bases with no gene match: 18. This CDR3 has 16 amino acids. Germline V gives CDR1 SGHDT, CDR2 YYEEEE. How the authors handled the data: It was from reference gene primer amplification that nucleated cell counts were estimated. The protocol was immunoSEQ multiplex PCR, while the TCRdb copy is restricted to in-frame clones and leaves out a portion. The D gene and trimming were derived from the DNA, and the V and J assignments and clone size from that table. The repertoire holds 50,000 or so clones, with roughly 91% as singletons. This receptor was taken from a middle-aged man with active COVID-19. V gene TRBV5-6 combines with J gene TRBJ2-7, with TRBD1 identical over 7 bases. The material sequenced was peripheral blood. CDR3 sequence (DNA): TGTGCCAGCAGCTGGAGGCCCGGGACAGAAATTGGGGGGCAGTACTTC. As protein: CASSWRPGTEIGGQYF.